A selection of T cell receptor beta chains follows, all from one sample in a study of cytomegalovirus exposure and HLA in healthy donors. Clones were sequenced by immunoSEQ multiplex PCR, and TCRdb holds only the in-frame ones, with some missing. The sample has around 150,000 clones. Source material: PBMCs. Receptors originate from a man younger than 45 in good health and CMV-seronegative. Both conserved end residues are part of each CDR3. D genes are given only for firm matches.

v_call: TRBV6-5; j_call: TRBJ2-7; d_call: -; cdr3_aa: CASSYFTTGRNGQYF; cdr3_nt: TGTGCCAGCAGTTACTTCACAACGGGTCGTAACGGGCAGTACTTC
v_call: TRBV7-6; j_call: TRBJ1-1; d_call: -; cdr3_aa: CASSSSSGVAFF; cdr3_nt: TGTGCCAGCAGCTCCTCATCAGGGGTCGCTTTCTTT
v_call: TRBV28; j_call: TRBJ2-7; d_call: -; cdr3_aa: CASSLAREQYF; cdr3_nt: TGTGCCAGCAGTCTAGCGCGCGAGCAGTACTTC
v_call: TRBV4-2; j_call: TRBJ2-3; d_call: TRBD2; cdr3_aa: CASSQASSGTSTDTQYF; cdr3_nt: TGTGCCAGCAGCCAAGCTTCTAGCGGAACTAGCACAGATACGCAGTATTTT
v_call: TRBV27; j_call: TRBJ1-5; d_call: -; cdr3_aa: CASSLGTGSNQPQHF; cdr3_nt: TGTGCCAGCAGTTTAGGTACGGGAAGCAATCAGCCCCAGCATTTT
v_call: TRBV7-7; j_call: TRBJ2-1; d_call: -; cdr3_aa: CASSPTRGEQFF; cdr3_nt: TGTGCCAGCAGCCCGACTCGAGGTGAGCAGTTCTTC
v_call: TRBV27; j_call: TRBJ2-1; d_call: TRBD2; cdr3_aa: CASSPSGTSGRNEQFF; cdr3_nt: TGTGCCAGCAGTCCATCCGGGACTAGCGGGAGGAATGAGCAGTTCTTC
v_call: TRBV28; j_call: TRBJ1-4; d_call: -; cdr3_aa: CASSAPTAVNEKLFF; cdr3_nt: TGTGCCAGCAGTGCGCCGACAGCAGTTAATGAAAAACTGTTTTTT
v_call: TRBV4-3; j_call: TRBJ2-7; d_call: -; cdr3_aa: CASSQDRVDYEQYF; cdr3_nt: TGCGCCAGCAGCCAAGATAGAGTAGACTACGAGCAGTACTTC
v_call: TRBV6-1; j_call: TRBJ1-1; d_call: -; cdr3_aa: CASSEAFGGDTEAFF; cdr3_nt: TGTGCCAGCAGTGAAGCTTTTGGAGGGGACACTGAAGCTTTCTTT
v_call: TRBV29-1; j_call: TRBJ1-3; d_call: TRBD1; cdr3_aa: CSVGGTGISGNTIYF; cdr3_nt: TGCAGCGTGGGTGGGACAGGGATTTCTGGAAACACCATATATTTT
v_call: TRBV6-5; j_call: TRBJ1-2; d_call: TRBD1; cdr3_aa: CASSYGTGSGPGGYTF; cdr3_nt: TGTGCCAGCAGTTACGGGACAGGGTCGGGCCCGGGTGGCTACACCTTC
v_call: TRBV7-3; j_call: TRBJ2-1; d_call: -; cdr3_aa: CASSSGPSSYNEQFF; cdr3_nt: TGTGCCAGCAGCTCAGGTCCCAGCTCCTACAATGAGCAGTTCTTC
v_call: TRBV2; j_call: TRBJ2-7; d_call: -; cdr3_aa: CASSRRDIPYEQYF; cdr3_nt: TGTGCCAGCAGCCGCCGGGACATCCCCTACGAGCAGTACTTC
v_call: TRBV5-1; j_call: TRBJ2-1; d_call: TRBD1; cdr3_aa: CASSLRTGGNEQFF; cdr3_nt: TGCGCCAGCAGCTTACGGACAGGGGGAAATGAGCAGTTCTTC
v_call: TRBV18; j_call: TRBJ2-7; d_call: TRBD1; cdr3_aa: CASQGDRGYEQYF; cdr3_nt: TGTGCCAGCCAGGGGGACAGGGGCTACGAGCAGTACTTC
v_call: TRBV11-3; j_call: TRBJ2-5; d_call: TRBD2; cdr3_aa: CASSLPWEGQETQYF; cdr3_nt: TGTGCCAGCAGCTTACCCTGGGAGGGGCAAGAGACCCAGTACTTC